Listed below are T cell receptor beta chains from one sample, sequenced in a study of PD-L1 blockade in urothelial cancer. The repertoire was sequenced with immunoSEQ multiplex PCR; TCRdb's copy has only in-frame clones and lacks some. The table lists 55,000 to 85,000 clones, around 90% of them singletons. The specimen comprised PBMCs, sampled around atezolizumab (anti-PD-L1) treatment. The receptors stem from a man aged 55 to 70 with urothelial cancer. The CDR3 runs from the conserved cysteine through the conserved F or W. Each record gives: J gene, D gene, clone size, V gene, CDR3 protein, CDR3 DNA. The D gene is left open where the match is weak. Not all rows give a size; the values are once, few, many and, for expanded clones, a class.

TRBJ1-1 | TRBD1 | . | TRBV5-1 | CASSIPQGPPPTEAFF | TGCGCCAGCAGCATCCCACAGGGGCCCCCCCCCACTGAAGCTTTCTTT
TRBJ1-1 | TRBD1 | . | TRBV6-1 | CASIIRGLGNTEAFF | TGTGCCAGCATCATCAGGGGGCTTGGGAACACTGAAGCTTTCTTT
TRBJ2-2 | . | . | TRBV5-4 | CASSLTANRAGELFF | TGTGCCAGCAGCTTGACGGCAAACAGGGCCGGGGAGCTGTTTTTT
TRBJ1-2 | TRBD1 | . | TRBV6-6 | CASSYPGTGDGYTF | TGTGCCAGCAGTTACCCTGGGACAGGGGATGGCTACACCTTC
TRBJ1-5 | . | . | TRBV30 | CAWSRDTNQPQHF | TGTGCCTGGAGTCGCGACACAAATCAGCCCCAGCATTTT
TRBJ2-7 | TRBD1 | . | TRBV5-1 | CASSSLTGDYEQYF | TGCGCCAGCAGCTCTTTGACAGGGGACTACGAGCAGTACTTC
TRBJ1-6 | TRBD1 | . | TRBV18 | CASSPGTGSDSPLHF | TGTGCCAGCTCACCGGGGACAGGGTCTGATTCACCCCTCCACTTT
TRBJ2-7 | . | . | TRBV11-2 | CASSYDYYEQYF | TGTGCCAGCAGCTACGACTACTACGAGCAGTACTTC
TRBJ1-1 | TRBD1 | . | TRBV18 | CASSPQGANTEAFF | TGTGCCAGCTCCCCTCAGGGGGCGAACACTGAAGCTTTCTTT
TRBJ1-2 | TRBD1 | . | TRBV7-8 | CASSSGTGDFGYTF | TGTGCCAGCAGCTCCGGGACAGGGGATTTTGGCTACACCTTC
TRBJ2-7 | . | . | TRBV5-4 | CASSLGWGRGADEQYF | TGTGCCAGCAGCTTGGGTTGGGGGAGGGGGGCTGACGAGCAGTACTTC
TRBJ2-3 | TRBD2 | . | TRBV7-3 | CASSNGLAGNTDTQYF | TGTGCCAGCAGTAACGGACTAGCGGGGAACACAGATACGCAGTATTTT
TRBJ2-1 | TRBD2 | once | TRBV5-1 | CASTREGGAYNEQFF | TGCGCCAGCACCCGGGAGGGGGGAGCCTACAATGAGCAGTTCTTC
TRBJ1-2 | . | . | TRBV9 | CASSVVEGYPLTF | TGTGCCAGCAGCGTAGTAGAGGGATACCCCCTCACCTTC
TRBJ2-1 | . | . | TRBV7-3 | CASSRIFRSSYNEQFF | TGTGCCAGCAGCCGTATTTTTCGGAGCTCCTACAATGAGCAGTTCTTC
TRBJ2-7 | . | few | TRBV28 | CASSSAGLNYEQYF | TGTGCCAGCAGTTCGGCAGGACTAAACTACGAGCAGTACTTC
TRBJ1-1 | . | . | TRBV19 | CASRRPGVNTEAFF | TGTGCCAGTAGACGCCCTGGAGTGAACACTGAAGCTTTCTTT
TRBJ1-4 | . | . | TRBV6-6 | CASSGGGDEKLFF | TGTGCCAGCAGTGGGGGAGGGGATGAAAAACTGTTTTTT
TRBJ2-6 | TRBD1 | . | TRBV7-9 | CASSLGQFSGANVLTF | TGTGCCAGCAGCTTGGGACAGTTCTCTGGGGCCAACGTCCTGACTTTC
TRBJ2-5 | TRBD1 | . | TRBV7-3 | CASSPQGTGGQTQYF | TGTGCCAGCAGCCCACAAGGGACAGGGGGCCAGACCCAGTACTTC
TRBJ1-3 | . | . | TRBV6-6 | CASTPRGAISGNTIYF | TGTGCCAGCACCCCACGGGGGGCGATCTCTGGAAACACCATATATTTT
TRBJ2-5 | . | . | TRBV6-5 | CASSYSIGGARETQYF | TGTGCCAGCAGTTACTCGATAGGGGGGGCGAGGGAGACCCAGTACTTC
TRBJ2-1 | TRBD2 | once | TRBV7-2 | CASSLVKGTSGPNEQFF | TGTGCCAGCAGCTTAGTAAAAGGGACTAGCGGTCCCAATGAGCAGTTCTTC
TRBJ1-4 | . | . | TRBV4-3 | CASSRSSSDRNEKLFF | TGCGCCAGCAGCCGAAGTTCCTCGGACAGAAATGAAAAACTGTTTTTT
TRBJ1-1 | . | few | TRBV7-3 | CASSLRGRGTEAFF | TGTGCCAGCAGCTTAAGGGGGAGGGGAACTGAAGCTTTCTTT